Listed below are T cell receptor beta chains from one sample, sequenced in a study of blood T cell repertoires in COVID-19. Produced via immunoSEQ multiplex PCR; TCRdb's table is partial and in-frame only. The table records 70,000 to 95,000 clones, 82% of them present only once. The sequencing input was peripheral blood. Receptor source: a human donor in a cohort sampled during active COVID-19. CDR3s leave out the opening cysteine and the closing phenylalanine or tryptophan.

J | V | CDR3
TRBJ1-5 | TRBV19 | ASSILNQPQH
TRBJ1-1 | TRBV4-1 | ASSQGQGIFAEAF
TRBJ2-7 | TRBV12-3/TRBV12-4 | ASRSGTGPEQY
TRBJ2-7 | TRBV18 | ASSPLEQREQY
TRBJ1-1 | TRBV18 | ASSPDRVGTEAF
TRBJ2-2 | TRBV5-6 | ASSPDPTANTGELF
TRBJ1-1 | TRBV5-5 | ASSSTMNTEAF
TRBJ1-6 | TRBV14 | ASSQDLFNSPLH
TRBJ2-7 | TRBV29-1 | SVEEGDRGYEQY
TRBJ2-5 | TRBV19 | ASRAADRRVETQY
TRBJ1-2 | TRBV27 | ASSLDRGYGYT
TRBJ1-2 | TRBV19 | ASRQDGSYGYT
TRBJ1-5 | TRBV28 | ASSFRGFGNQPQH
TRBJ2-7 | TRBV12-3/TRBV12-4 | ASSLEGSWEQY
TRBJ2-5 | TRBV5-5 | ASSSGTGVPQETQY
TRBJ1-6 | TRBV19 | ASSIEGDNSYNSPLH
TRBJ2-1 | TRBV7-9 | ASRSTENEQF
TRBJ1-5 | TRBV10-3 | AISESTEYSNQPQH
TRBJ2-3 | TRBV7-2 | ASSLGVPDTQY
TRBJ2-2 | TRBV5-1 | ASSLDSGPTNTGELF
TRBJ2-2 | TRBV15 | ATSRRTGDDTGELF
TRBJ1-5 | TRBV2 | ASRLGQGRGQPQH